The T cell receptor (beta chain) described here comes from a study of PD-1 blockade in classical Hodgkin lymphoma. Study at large: Treatment was intravenous nivolumab, 3 mg/kg every 2 weeks, until progression.

As for time point: cycle 4 day 1 (C4D1), after less than 7 weeks of nivolumab. After autologous stem cell transplantation all patients relapsed, and prior brentuximab vedotin exposure differed between cohorts. Method: immunoSEQ multiplex PCR; TCRdb's copy keeps in-frame clones and lacks some. Here the sample spans about 60,000 clones, under 95% being singletons. This specimen consisted of peripheral blood mononuclear cells (PBMCs), obtained before the fourth cycle of nivolumab. The sequence was collected from a human donor with classical Hodgkin lymphoma.

The DNA for the CDR3 is TGTGCCAGCACCCCGGACCCAGGGGGCTATGGCTACACCTTC. Protein sequence: CASTPDPGGYGYTF. This chain links TRBV6-6 with TRBJ1-2; TRBD1 aligns across 7 bases. Unmatched junction bases numbered 9, after V lost 7 bases and J lost 4 bases. CDR1 and CDR2 from the germline V gene are MNHNY and SVGAGI (reference sequence). This CDR3 has 14 residues.